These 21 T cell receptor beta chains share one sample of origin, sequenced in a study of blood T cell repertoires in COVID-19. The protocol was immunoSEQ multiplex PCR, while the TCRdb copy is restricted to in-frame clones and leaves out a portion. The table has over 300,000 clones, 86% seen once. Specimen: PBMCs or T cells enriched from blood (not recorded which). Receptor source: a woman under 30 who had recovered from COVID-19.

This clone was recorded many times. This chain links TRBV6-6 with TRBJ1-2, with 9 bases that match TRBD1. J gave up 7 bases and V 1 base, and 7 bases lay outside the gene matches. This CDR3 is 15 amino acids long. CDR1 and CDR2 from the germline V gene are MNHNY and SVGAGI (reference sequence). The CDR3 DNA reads TGTGCCAGCAGTTACTGGGGACAGGGAGCCTCTGGCTACACCTTC. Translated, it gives CASSYWGQGASGYTF.

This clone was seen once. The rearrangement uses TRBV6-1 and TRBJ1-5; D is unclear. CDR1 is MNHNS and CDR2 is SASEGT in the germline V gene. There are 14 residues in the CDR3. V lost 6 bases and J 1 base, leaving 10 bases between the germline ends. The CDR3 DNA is TGTGCCAGCAGCAGGCAGTCGAGCAATCAGCCCCAGCATTTT. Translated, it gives CASSRQSSNQPQHF.

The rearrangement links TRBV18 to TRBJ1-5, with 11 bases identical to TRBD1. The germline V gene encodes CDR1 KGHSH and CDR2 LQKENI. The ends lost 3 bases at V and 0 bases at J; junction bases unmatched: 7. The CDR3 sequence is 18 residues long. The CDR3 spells CASSPGTGGRNSNQPQHF. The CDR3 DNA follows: TGTGCCAGCTCACCCGGGACAGGGGGACGGAATAGCAATCAGCCCCAGCATTTT.

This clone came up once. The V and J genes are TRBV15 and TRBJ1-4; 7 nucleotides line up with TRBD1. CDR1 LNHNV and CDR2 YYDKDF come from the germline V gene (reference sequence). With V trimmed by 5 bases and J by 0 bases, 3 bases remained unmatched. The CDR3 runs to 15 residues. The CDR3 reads CATSGGTATNEKLFF. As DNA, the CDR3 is TGTGCCACCAGCGGCGGGACAGCAACTAATGAAAAACTGTTTTTT.

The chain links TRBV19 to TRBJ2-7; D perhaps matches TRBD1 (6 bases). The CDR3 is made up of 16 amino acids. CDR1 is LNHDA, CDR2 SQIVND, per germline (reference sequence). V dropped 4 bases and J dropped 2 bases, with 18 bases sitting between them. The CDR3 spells CASSSLAGTSTYEQYF. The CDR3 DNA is TGTGCCAGTAGTAGCCTCGCCGGGACATCTACCTACGAGCAGTACTTC.

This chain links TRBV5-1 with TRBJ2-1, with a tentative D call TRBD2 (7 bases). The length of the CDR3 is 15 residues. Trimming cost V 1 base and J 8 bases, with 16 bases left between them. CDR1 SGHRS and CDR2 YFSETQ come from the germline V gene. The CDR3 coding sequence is TGCGCCAGCAGCTTGCTTAGCGGAGGGGGGGATGAGCAGTTCTTC. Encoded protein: CASSLLSGGGDEQFF.

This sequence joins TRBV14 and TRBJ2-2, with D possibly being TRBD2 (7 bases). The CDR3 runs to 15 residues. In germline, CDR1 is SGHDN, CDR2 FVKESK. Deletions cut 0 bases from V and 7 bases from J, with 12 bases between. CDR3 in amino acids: CASSQDAGAIGELFF. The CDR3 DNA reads TGTGCCAGCAGCCAAGACGCGGGGGCTATCGGGGAGCTGTTTTTT.

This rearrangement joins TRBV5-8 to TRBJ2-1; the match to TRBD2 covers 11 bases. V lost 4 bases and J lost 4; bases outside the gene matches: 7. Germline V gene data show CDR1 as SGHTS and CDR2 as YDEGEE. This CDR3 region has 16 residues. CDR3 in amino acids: CASSDGTSGNYNEQFF. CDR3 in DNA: TGTGCCAGCAGCGATGGGACTAGCGGTAATTACAATGAGCAGTTCTTC.

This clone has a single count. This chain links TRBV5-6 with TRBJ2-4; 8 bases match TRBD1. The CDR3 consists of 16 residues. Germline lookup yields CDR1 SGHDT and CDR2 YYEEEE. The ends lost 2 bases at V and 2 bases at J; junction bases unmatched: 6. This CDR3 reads CASSFWGTGTKNIQYF. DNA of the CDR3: TGTGCCAGCAGCTTTTGGGGGACAGGAACCAAAAACATTCAGTACTTC.

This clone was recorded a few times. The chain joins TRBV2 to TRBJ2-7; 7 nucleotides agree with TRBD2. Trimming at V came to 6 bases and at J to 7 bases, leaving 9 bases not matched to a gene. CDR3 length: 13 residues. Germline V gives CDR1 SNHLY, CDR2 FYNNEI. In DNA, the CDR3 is TGTGCCAGCAGCCCGAGGGGTAGCGGGGAGCAGTACTTC. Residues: CASSPRGSGEQYF.

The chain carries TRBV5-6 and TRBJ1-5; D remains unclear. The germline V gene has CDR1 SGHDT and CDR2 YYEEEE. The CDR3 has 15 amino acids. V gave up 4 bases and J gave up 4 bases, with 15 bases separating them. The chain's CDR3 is CASSPGRGRNQPQHF. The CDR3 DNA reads TGTGCCAGCAGCCCCGGAAGAGGGCGTAATCAGCCCCAGCATTTT.

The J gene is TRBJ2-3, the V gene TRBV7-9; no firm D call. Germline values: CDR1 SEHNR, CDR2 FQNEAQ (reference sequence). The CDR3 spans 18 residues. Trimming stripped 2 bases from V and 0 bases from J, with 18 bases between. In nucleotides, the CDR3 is TGTGCCAGCAGCTTACCTTCTGCTACAGTCCTAAGCACAGATACGCAGTATTTT. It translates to CASSLPSATVLSTDTQYF.

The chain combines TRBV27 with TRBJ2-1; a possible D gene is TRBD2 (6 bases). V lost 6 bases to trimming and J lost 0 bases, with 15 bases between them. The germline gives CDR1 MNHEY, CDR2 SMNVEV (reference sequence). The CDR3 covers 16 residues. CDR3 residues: CASSTPTGGSYNEQFF. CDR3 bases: TGTGCCAGCAGCACCCCCACCGGGGGCTCCTACAATGAGCAGTTCTTC.

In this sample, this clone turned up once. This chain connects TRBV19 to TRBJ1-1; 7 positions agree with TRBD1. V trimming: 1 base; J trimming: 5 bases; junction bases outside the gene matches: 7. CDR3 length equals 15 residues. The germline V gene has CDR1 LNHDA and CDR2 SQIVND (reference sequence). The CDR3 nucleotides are TGTGCCAGTAGTATAGTTAAGGGGGCTCGGACTGAAGCTTTCTTT. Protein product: CASSIVKGARTEAFF.

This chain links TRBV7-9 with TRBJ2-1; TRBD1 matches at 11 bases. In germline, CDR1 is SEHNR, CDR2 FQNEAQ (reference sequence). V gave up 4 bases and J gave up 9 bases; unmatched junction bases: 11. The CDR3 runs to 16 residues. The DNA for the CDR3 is TGTGCCAGCAGCTCCAAGAGGGGACAGGGGGACCCTGAGCAGTTCTTC. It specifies CASSSKRGQGDPEQFF.

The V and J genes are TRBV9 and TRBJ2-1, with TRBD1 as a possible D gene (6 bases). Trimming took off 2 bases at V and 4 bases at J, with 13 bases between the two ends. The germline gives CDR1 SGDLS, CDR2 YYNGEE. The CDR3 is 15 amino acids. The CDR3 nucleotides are TGTGCCAGCAGCGTTACAGGGCTATCGTACAATGAGCAGTTCTTC. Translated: CASSVTGLSYNEQFF.

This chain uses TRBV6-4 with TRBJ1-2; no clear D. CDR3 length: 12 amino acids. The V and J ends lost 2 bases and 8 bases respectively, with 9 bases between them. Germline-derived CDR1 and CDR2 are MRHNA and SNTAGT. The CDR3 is CASSDRGGGYTF. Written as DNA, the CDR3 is TGTGCCAGCAGTGACCGGGGAGGCGGCTACACCTTC.

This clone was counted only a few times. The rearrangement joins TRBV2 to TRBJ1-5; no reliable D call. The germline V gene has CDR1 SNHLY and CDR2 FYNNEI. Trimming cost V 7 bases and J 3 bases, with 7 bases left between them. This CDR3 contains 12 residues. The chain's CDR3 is CASKRDNQPQHF. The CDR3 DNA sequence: TGTGCCAGCAAGAGGGACAATCAGCCCCAGCATTTT.

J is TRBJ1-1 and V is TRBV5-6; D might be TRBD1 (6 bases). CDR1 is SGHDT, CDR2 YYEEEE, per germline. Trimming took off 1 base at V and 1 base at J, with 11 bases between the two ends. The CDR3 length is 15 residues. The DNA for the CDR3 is TGTGCCAGCAGCTTGCAGGGGTTGTCGAACACTGAAGCTTTCTTT. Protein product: CASSLQGLSNTEAFF. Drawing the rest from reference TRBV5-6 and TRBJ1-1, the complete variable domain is DAGVTQSPTHLIKTRGQQVTLRCSPKSGHDTVSWYQQALGQGPQFIFQYYEEEERQRGNFPDRFSGHQFPNYSSELNVNALLLGDSALYLCASSLQGLSNTEAFFGQGTRLTVV.

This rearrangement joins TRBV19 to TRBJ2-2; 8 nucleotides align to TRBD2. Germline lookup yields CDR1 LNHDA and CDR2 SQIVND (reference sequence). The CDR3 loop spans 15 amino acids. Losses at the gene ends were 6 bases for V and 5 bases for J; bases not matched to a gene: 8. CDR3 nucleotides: TGTGCCAGTAGGACTAGCGCTTACGGAACCGGGGAGCTGTTTTTT. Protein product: CASRTSAYGTGELFF.

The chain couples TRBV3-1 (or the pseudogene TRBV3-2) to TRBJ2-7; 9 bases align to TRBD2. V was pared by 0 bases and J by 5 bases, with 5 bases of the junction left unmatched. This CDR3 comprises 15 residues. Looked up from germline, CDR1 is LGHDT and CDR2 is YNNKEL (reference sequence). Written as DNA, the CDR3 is TGTGCCAGCAGCCAAGAGGCGGGAGGGGGCCACGAGCAGTACTTC. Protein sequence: CASSQEAGGGHEQYF.